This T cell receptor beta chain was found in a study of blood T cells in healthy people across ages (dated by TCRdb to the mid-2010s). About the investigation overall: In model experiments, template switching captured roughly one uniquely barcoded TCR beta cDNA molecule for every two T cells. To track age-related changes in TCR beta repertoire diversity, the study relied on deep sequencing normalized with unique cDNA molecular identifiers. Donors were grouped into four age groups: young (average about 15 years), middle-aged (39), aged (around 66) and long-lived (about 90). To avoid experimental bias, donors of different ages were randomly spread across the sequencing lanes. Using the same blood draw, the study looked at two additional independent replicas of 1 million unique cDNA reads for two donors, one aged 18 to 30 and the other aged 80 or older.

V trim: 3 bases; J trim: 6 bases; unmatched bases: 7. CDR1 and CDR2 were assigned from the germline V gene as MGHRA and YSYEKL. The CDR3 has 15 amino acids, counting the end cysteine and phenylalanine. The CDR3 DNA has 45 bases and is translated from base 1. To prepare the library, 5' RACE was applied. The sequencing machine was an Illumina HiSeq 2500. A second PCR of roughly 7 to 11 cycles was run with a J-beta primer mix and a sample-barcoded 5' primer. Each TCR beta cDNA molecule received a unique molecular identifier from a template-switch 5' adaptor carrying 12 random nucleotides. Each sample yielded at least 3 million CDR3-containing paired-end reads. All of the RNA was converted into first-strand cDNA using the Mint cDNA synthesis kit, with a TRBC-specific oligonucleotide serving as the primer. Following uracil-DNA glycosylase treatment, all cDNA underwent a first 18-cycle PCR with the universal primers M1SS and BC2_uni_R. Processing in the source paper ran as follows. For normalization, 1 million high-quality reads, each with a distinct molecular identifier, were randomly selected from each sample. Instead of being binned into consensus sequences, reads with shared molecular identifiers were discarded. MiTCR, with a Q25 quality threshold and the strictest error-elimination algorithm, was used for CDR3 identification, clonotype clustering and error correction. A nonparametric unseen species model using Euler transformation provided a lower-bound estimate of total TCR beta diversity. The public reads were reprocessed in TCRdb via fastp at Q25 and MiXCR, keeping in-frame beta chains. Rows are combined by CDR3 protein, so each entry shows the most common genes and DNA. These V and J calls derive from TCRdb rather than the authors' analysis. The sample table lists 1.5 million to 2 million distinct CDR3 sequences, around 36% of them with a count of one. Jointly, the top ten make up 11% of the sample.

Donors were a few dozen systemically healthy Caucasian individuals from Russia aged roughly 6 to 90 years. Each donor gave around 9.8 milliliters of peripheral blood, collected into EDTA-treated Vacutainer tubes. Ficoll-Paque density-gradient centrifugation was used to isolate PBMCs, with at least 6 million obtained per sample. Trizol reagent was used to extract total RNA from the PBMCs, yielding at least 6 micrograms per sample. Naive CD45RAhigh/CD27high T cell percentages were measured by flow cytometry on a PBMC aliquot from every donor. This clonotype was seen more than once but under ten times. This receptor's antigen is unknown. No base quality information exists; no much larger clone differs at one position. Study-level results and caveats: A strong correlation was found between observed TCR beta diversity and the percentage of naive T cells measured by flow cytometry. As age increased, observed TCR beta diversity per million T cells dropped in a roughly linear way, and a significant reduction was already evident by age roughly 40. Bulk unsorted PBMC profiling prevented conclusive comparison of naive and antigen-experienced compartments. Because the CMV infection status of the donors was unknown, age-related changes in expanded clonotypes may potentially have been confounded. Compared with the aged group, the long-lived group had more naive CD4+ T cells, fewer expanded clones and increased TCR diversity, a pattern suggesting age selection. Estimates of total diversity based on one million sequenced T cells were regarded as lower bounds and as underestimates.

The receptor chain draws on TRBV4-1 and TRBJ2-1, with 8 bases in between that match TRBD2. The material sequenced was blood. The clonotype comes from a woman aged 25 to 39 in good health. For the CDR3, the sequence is CASSQFSGIINEQFF. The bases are TGCGCCAGCAGCCAGTTTAGCGGGATCATCAATGAGCAGTTCTTC.